The rows below give T cell receptor beta chains drawn from one sample of a study of shared clonotypes between healthy human individuals. Sequencing was performed with immunoSEQ multiplex PCR; in TCRdb, only in-frame clones are kept and a portion is missing. The sample lists around 2.1 million clones, just over 90% seen once, with about 1.8% in the top ten. The specimen sequenced was naive CD8+ T cells from PBMCs. The receptors were gathered from a man aged 18 to 30 in good health. Some clones in this sample may be carry-over from other donors' samples. The CDR3 runs from the conserved cysteine through the conserved F or W. The D gene is left open where the match is weak. Only part of the rows carry a size: once, few, many, or a class if the clone is expanded.

j_gene: TRBJ2-2; d_gene: -; abundance: -; v_gene: TRBV29-1; CDR3nt: TGCATGGGCCGCGTTGACGGGGAGCTGTTTTTT; CDR3aa: CMGRVDGELFF
j_gene: TRBJ2-5; d_gene: TRBD2; abundance: -; v_gene: TRBV5-1; CDR3nt: TGCGCCAGCAGCCCGACTAGCGGGATAGAGACCCAGTACTTC; CDR3aa: CASSPTSGIETQYF
j_gene: TRBJ2-2; d_gene: -; abundance: -; v_gene: TRBV7-3; CDR3nt: TGTGCCAGCAGCGCGAGCACCGGGGAGCTGTTTTTT; CDR3aa: CASSASTGELFF
j_gene: TRBJ2-5; d_gene: TRBD2; abundance: -; v_gene: TRBV27; CDR3nt: TGTGCCAGCAGTATGGGACTAGCGGGAGGTCTGGAGACCCAGTACTTC; CDR3aa: CASSMGLAGGLETQYF
j_gene: TRBJ2-2; d_gene: -; abundance: -; v_gene: TRBV7-9; CDR3nt: TGTGCCAGCAGCCCAGCATCCGGGGAGCTGTTTTTT; CDR3aa: CASSPASGELFF
j_gene: TRBJ2-1; d_gene: -; abundance: -; v_gene: TRBV4-1; CDR3nt: TGCGCCAGCAGTCAGACAGGTGTGACTGAGCAGTTCTTC; CDR3aa: CASSQTGVTEQFF
j_gene: TRBJ2-2; d_gene: TRBD1; abundance: -; v_gene: TRBV29-1; CDR3nt: TGCAGCGTTCCCCGGGACAGGGGAAACACCGGGGAGCTGTTTTTT; CDR3aa: CSVPRDRGNTGELFF
j_gene: TRBJ2-7; d_gene: -; abundance: -; v_gene: TRBV7-9; CDR3nt: TGTGCCAGCAGCCAGTCGACAGGAGTTGACTACGAGCAGTACTTC; CDR3aa: CASSQSTGVDYEQYF
j_gene: TRBJ2-7; d_gene: TRBD1; abundance: -; v_gene: TRBV27; CDR3nt: TGTGCCAGCAGCGGGACAGTGGACTCCTACGAGCAGTACTTC; CDR3aa: CASSGTVDSYEQYF
j_gene: TRBJ1-5; d_gene: TRBD1; abundance: -; v_gene: TRBV7-2; CDR3nt: TGTGCCAGCAGTTTAGCCGGGACAGGGGCCCGGTTGCCCCAGCATTTT; CDR3aa: CASSLAGTGARLPQHF
j_gene: TRBJ2-7; d_gene: -; abundance: -; v_gene: TRBV5-4; CDR3nt: TGTGCCAGCAGCTCTGGCGACAGCCCCTACGAGCAGTACTTC; CDR3aa: CASSSGDSPYEQYF
j_gene: TRBJ1-3; d_gene: -; abundance: -; v_gene: TRBV28; CDR3nt: TGTGCCAGCAGTTTAAGTGGCGGGGGCGGCTCTGGAAACACCATATATTTT; CDR3aa: CASSLSGGGGSGNTIYF
j_gene: TRBJ1-1; d_gene: -; abundance: -; v_gene: TRBV4-1; CDR3nt: TGCGCCAGCAGCCAAGAGGGGTGGACTGAAGCTTTCTTT; CDR3aa: CASSQEGWTEAFF
j_gene: TRBJ2-7; d_gene: -; abundance: -; v_gene: TRBV7-6; CDR3nt: TGTGCCAGCAGCTTAGTCGGGGCCGAGCAGTACTTC; CDR3aa: CASSLVGAEQYF
j_gene: TRBJ2-2; d_gene: TRBD2; abundance: -; v_gene: TRBV28; CDR3nt: TGTGCCAGCAGTCTCCTAGCGGGAGTGAACACCGGGGAGCTGTTTTTT; CDR3aa: CASSLLAGVNTGELFF
j_gene: TRBJ1-1; d_gene: -; abundance: -; v_gene: TRBV5-1; CDR3nt: TGCGCCAGCAGAATGACAAATGAAGCTTTCTTT; CDR3aa: CASRMTNEAFF
j_gene: TRBJ1-4; d_gene: TRBD1; abundance: -; v_gene: TRBV9; CDR3nt: TGTGCCAGCAGCGGCCGGACAGGGGAGAGGGAAAAACTGTTTTTT; CDR3aa: CASSGRTGEREKLFF
j_gene: TRBJ2-2; d_gene: -; abundance: -; v_gene: TRBV11-2; CDR3nt: TGTGCCAGCAGCTTATTCACCCCGATGGGCACCGGGGAGCTGTTTTTT; CDR3aa: CASSLFTPMGTGELFF
j_gene: TRBJ2-7; d_gene: -; abundance: -; v_gene: TRBV14; CDR3nt: TGTGCCACCGCGGACGTTTCCTACGAGCAGTACTTC; CDR3aa: CATADVSYEQYF
j_gene: TRBJ1-1; d_gene: -; abundance: -; v_gene: TRBV5-1; CDR3nt: TGCGCCAGCAGCTTGTTAAGAAGTACTATTCGATCTCCTTTCTTT; CDR3aa: CASSLLRSTIRSPFF
j_gene: TRBJ2-7; d_gene: TRBD2; abundance: -; v_gene: TRBV2; CDR3nt: TGTGCCGGAGGGGGACTAGACGGCGAGCAGTACTTC; CDR3aa: CAGGGLDGEQYF
j_gene: TRBJ1-2; d_gene: TRBD1; abundance: -; v_gene: TRBV4-2; CDR3nt: TGTGCCAGCAGCCAAGCAGGGGGCGATGGCTACACCTTC; CDR3aa: CASSQAGGDGYTF
j_gene: TRBJ2-7; d_gene: TRBD1; abundance: -; v_gene: TRBV11-2; CDR3nt: TGTGCCAGCAGCTTAGATATAGGGACAGGGCACTACGAGCAGTACTTC; CDR3aa: CASSLDIGTGHYEQYF
j_gene: TRBJ1-2; d_gene: -; abundance: -; v_gene: TRBV7-9; CDR3nt: TGTGCCAGCAGCTTAGGATCAGGAGGAGACTATGGCTACACCTTC; CDR3aa: CASSLGSGGDYGYTF
j_gene: TRBJ1-2; d_gene: -; abundance: -; v_gene: TRBV15; CDR3nt: TGTGCCACCAGCAGAGATCTTGGACCAGTGGAAGGCTACACCTTC; CDR3aa: CATSRDLGPVEGYTF
j_gene: TRBJ2-1; d_gene: -; abundance: -; v_gene: TRBV5-1; CDR3nt: TGCGCCAGCAGCTTGGATTGGGGAGGCAATGAGCAGTTCTTC; CDR3aa: CASSLDWGGNEQFF
j_gene: TRBJ1-2; d_gene: -; abundance: -; v_gene: TRBV7-9; CDR3nt: TGTGCCAGCAGCCGAAGTCTCTATGGCTACACCTTC; CDR3aa: CASSRSLYGYTF
j_gene: TRBJ2-7; d_gene: TRBD1; abundance: -; v_gene: TRBV27; CDR3nt: TGTGCCAGCAGTTCCGCCGACAGGGGCCTCTACGAGCAGTACTTC; CDR3aa: CASSSADRGLYEQYF
j_gene: TRBJ2-2; d_gene: -; abundance: -; v_gene: TRBV27; CDR3nt: TGTGCCAGCAGTTTCATGTTGGGGGAGCTGTTTTTT; CDR3aa: CASSFMLGELFF
j_gene: TRBJ2-7; d_gene: TRBD1; abundance: -; v_gene: TRBV27; CDR3nt: TGTGCCAGCAGTACCAAGACAGGGGTTATCTCCTACGAGCAGTACTTC; CDR3aa: CASSTKTGVISYEQYF
j_gene: TRBJ2-7; d_gene: TRBD1; abundance: -; v_gene: TRBV29-1; CDR3nt: TGCAGCGTCCGGACAGGGGGCTACGAGCAGTACTTC; CDR3aa: CSVRTGGYEQYF
j_gene: TRBJ2-5; d_gene: -; abundance: -; v_gene: TRBV28; CDR3nt: TGTGCCAGCAGTTTAGTAGGGGCGGGCGAGACCCAGTACTTC; CDR3aa: CASSLVGAGETQYF
j_gene: TRBJ2-3; d_gene: TRBD2; abundance: -; v_gene: TRBV27; CDR3nt: TGTGCCAGCAGCCCCCAAGACAGCGGGGGAAGCACAGATACGCAGTATTTT; CDR3aa: CASSPQDSGGSTDTQYF
j_gene: TRBJ2-7; d_gene: -; abundance: -; v_gene: TRBV6-4; CDR3nt: TGTGCCAGCAGTGAGTGGGGCAGCTCCTACGAGCAGTACTTC; CDR3aa: CASSEWGSSYEQYF
j_gene: TRBJ1-1; d_gene: -; abundance: -; v_gene: TRBV7-9; CDR3nt: TGTGCCAGCAGCGGACTGGGGGGCAGGACTGAAGCTTTCTTT; CDR3aa: CASSGLGGRTEAFF
j_gene: TRBJ1-5; d_gene: -; abundance: -; v_gene: TRBV7-9; CDR3nt: TGTGCCAGCAGCTTAGCACAGACTAATCAGCCCCAGCATTTT; CDR3aa: CASSLAQTNQPQHF
j_gene: TRBJ2-3; d_gene: TRBD2; abundance: -; v_gene: TRBV27; CDR3nt: TGTGCCAGCAGTTTACTGGCGGGAGGGCCAACAGATACGCAGTATTTT; CDR3aa: CASSLLAGGPTDTQYF
j_gene: TRBJ2-7; d_gene: -; abundance: once; v_gene: TRBV7-8; CDR3nt: TGTGCCAGCAGCTTCCTGCGTGGCGTTTACGAGCAGTACTTC; CDR3aa: CASSFLRGVYEQYF
j_gene: TRBJ2-2; d_gene: TRBD2; abundance: once; v_gene: TRBV6-1; CDR3nt: TGTGCCAGCAGTGACGGGACTAGTATGGCCGGGGAGCTGTTTTTT; CDR3aa: CASSDGTSMAGELFF
j_gene: TRBJ2-7; d_gene: TRBD1; abundance: -; v_gene: TRBV6-5; CDR3nt: TGTGCCAGCAGTTCGTTCCGGGACAGCTCCAACTACGAGCAGTACTTC; CDR3aa: CASSSFRDSSNYEQYF
j_gene: TRBJ2-1; d_gene: TRBD2; abundance: -; v_gene: TRBV7-9; CDR3nt: TGTGCCAGCAGCTCGGGACTAGGGGAGTTCTTC; CDR3aa: CASSSGLGEFF
j_gene: TRBJ2-7; d_gene: -; abundance: -; v_gene: TRBV28; CDR3nt: TGTGCCAGCAGTTTGGACTACTCCTACGAGCAGTACTTC; CDR3aa: CASSLDYSYEQYF
j_gene: TRBJ2-7; d_gene: TRBD1; abundance: -; v_gene: TRBV5-6; CDR3nt: TGTGCCAGCAGCTTTGGACAGGGATACTACGAGCAGTACTTC; CDR3aa: CASSFGQGYYEQYF
j_gene: TRBJ2-3; d_gene: -; abundance: -; v_gene: TRBV4-1; CDR3nt: TGCGCCAGCAGCCAGGGGGGAGATACGCAGTATTTT; CDR3aa: CASSQGGDTQYF
j_gene: TRBJ2-7; d_gene: -; abundance: once; v_gene: TRBV9; CDR3nt: TGTGCCAGCAGCGTAGAAGGGGGTTCTTACGAGCAGTACTTC; CDR3aa: CASSVEGGSYEQYF
j_gene: TRBJ2-7; d_gene: TRBD2; abundance: -; v_gene: TRBV9; CDR3nt: TGTGCCAGCAGCGTAGGATCACTAGCGGGAGGTAGCGGTTACGAGCAGTACTTC; CDR3aa: CASSVGSLAGGSGYEQYF